Below, 12 T cell receptor beta chains from the same sample are listed, as sequenced in a study of blood T cell repertoires in COVID-19. Profiling relied on immunoSEQ multiplex PCR, and the TCRdb table lists in-frame clones only, not all of them. This table has approximately 100,000 clones, approximately 80% appearing once. Sequences were obtained from peripheral blood. Source of these receptors: a woman older than 75 with active or convalescent COVID-19.

The chain couples TRBV5-1 to TRBJ2-1, with D maybe TRBD2 (5 bases). Germline loops: CDR1 SGHRS, CDR2 YFSETQ. The V and J ends lost 0 bases and 0 bases respectively, with 7 bases between them. The CDR3 consists of 15 residues. The CDR3 DNA reads TGCGCCAGCAGCTTGGGTGGGAGCTCCTACAATGAGCAGTTCTTC. Translated, it gives CASSLGGSSYNEQFF.

This chain links TRBV10-3 with TRBJ1-4; 7 bases line up with TRBD1. Germline assignment: CDR1 ENHRY and CDR2 SYGVKD. V was pared by 0 bases and J by 8 bases, with 6 bases of the junction left unmatched. The CDR3 runs to 15 residues. The chain's CDR3 is CAISESTGTGEKLFF. CDR3 coding DNA: TGTGCCATCAGTGAGTCGACAGGGACGGGGGAAAAACTGTTTTTT.

The V call is TRBV13, the J call TRBJ2-5; 8 nucleotides align to TRBD1. After removal of 0 bases from V and 1 base from J, the junction contained 4 bases not matched to a gene. CDR1 and CDR2 from the germline V gene are PRHDT and FYEKMQ (reference sequence). The CDR3 runs to 16 residues. CDR3 in amino acids: CASSLGDRGRQETQYF. The CDR3 DNA reads as TGTGCCAGCAGCTTAGGTGACAGGGGCCGCCAAGAGACCCAGTACTTC. The variable domain in full, with the rest retrieved from reference TRBV13 and TRBJ2-5, is AAGVIQSPRHLIKEKRETATLKCYPIPRHDTVYWYQQGPGQDPQFLISFYEKMQSDKGSIPDRFSAQQFSDYHSELNMSSLELGDSALYFCASSLGDRGRQETQYFGPGTRLLVL.

The rearrangement links TRBV7-9 to TRBJ1-5; D remains unclear. Germline CDR1 reads SEHNR; CDR2 reads FQNEAQ (reference sequence). V was shortened by 0 bases and J by 0 bases, with 12 bases between the two germline ends. The CDR3 consists of 17 residues. The CDR3 reads CASSLARGPYSNQPQHF. The CDR3 DNA sequence: TGTGCCAGCAGCTTAGCGAGAGGGCCTTATAGCAATCAGCCCCAGCATTTT.

This chain links TRBV28 with TRBJ1-2; D remains unclear. This CDR3 has 14 amino acids. Trimming took 5 bases from V and 0 from J, leaving 10 bases between them. CDR1 and CDR2 from the germline V gene are MDHEN and SYDVKM. The CDR3 loop reads CASSQAHSNYGYTF. CDR3 in DNA: TGTGCCAGCAGTCAGGCGCATTCTAACTATGGCTACACCTTC.

The chain has TRBV5-4 and TRBJ2-5; 11 bases match TRBD1. Germline values: CDR1 SGHNT, CDR2 YYREEE (reference sequence). With V trimmed by 2 bases and J by 4 bases, 1 base remained unmatched. The CDR3 is 14 residues long. CDR3 protein: CASSFGQGAETQYF. The CDR3 region has the DNA TGTGCCAGCAGCTTTGGACAGGGGGCAGAGACCCAGTACTTC.

The gene calls are TRBV3-1 (or the pseudogene TRBV3-2) and TRBJ2-7; 9 positions agree with TRBD2. CDR3 length equals 15 residues. The ends lost 3 bases at V and 4 bases at J; junction bases unmatched: 7. CDR1 is LGHDT, CDR2 YNNKEL, per germline (reference sequence). The CDR3 bases are TGTGCCAGCAGCCAGGGTAGCGGGAGTGGGTACGAGCAGTACTTC. It codes for CASSQGSGSGYEQYF.

The chain uses TRBV7-2 and TRBJ2-3; D is possibly TRBD2 (5 bases). Germline V gene lookup returns CDR1 SGHTA and CDR2 FQGNSA. The CDR3 contains 14 residues. Between the trimmed V and J ends, which lost 2 bases and 2 bases, there was a span of 8 bases. CDR3 sequence: CASSLRLTTDTQYF. In DNA, the CDR3 is TGTGCCAGCAGCTTACGACTAACCACAGATACGCAGTATTTT.

This chain joins TRBV24-1 and TRBJ1-2; D ambiguous. This CDR3 spans 14 amino acids. Germline V gene lookup returns CDR1 KGHDR and CDR2 SFDVKD. Trimming left V 0 bases short and J 5 bases short, with 9 bases between. The CDR3 region has the DNA TGTGCCACCAGTGATTTGCTGCGGGGTTATGGCTACACCTTC. Its translation: CATSDLLRGYGYTF.

The chain joins TRBV18 to TRBJ2-1; 11 bases are a match to TRBD1. The length of the CDR3 is 19 residues. Germline V gene sequence: CDR1 KGHSH, CDR2 LQKENI. J gave up 5 bases and V 5 bases, and 17 bases lay outside the gene matches. Here the CDR3 DNA reads TGTGCCAGCTCATCGGGACAGGGGGACAGGACGAGAAAGAACAATGAGCAGTTCTTC. The encoded protein is CASSSGQGDRTRKNNEQFF. The full variable domain, completed using reference TRBV18 and TRBJ2-1, is NAGVMQNPRHLVRRRGQEARLRCSPMKGHSHVYWYRQLPEEGLKFMVYLQKENIIDESGMPKERFSAEFPKEGPSILRIQQVVRGDSAAYFCASSSGQGDRTRKNNEQFFGPGTRLTVL.

This sequence joins TRBV29-1 and TRBJ2-7; 9 nucleotides align to TRBD1. This CDR3 is built from 13 residues. In germline, CDR1 is SQVTM, CDR2 ANQGSEA. The trim removed 7 bases at V and 4 bases at J, leaving 8 bases unmatched. As DNA, the CDR3 is TGCAGCGCAATAACAGGGGGCGCTTACGAGCAGTACTTC. This codes for CSAITGGAYEQYF.

The CDR3 DNA sequence: TGTGCCAGCAGGCAGACACCATATACGCAGTATTTT. Protein product: CASRQTPYTQYF. V gene TRBV12-3 or TRBV12-4 combines with J gene TRBJ2-3; D unresolved. The CDR3 has 12 amino acids. V was shortened by 6 bases and J by 7 bases, with 11 bases between the two germline ends.